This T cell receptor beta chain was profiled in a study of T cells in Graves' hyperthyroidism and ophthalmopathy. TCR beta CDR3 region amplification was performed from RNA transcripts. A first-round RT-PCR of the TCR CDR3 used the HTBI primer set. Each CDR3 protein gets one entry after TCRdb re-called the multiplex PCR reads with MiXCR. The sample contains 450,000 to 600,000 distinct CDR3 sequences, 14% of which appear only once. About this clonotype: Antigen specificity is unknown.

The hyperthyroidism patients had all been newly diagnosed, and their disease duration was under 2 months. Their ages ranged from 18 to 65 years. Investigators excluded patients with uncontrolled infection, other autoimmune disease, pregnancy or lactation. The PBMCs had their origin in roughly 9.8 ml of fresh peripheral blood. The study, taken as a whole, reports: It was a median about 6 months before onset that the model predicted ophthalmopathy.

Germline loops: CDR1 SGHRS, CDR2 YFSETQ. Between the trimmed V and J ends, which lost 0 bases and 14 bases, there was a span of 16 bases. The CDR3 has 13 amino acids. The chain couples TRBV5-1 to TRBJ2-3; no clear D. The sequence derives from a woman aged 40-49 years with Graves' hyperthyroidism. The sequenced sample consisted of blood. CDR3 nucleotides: TGCGCCAGCAGCTTGGACTTTAACTCACGGTGGTATTTT. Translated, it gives CASSLDFNSRWYF. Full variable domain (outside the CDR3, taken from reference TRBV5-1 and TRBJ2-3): KAGVTQTPRYLIKTRGQQVTLSCSPISGHRSVSWYQQTPGQGLQFLFEYFSETQRNKGNFPGRFSGRQFSNSRSEMNVSTLELGDSALYLCASSLDFNSRWYFGPGTRLTVL.